Described below is a single T cell receptor (beta chain) sequence and its context. TCRdb's table, derived via immunoSEQ multiplex PCR, lists solely in-frame clones and lacks some. Here the sample spans 150,000 to 180,000 clones, 90% to 95% being singletons. The data are from a study of control samples from healthy donors and cancer patients. Trimming at V came to 0 bases and at J to 0 bases, leaving 6 bases not matched to a gene. Germline V lookup: CDR1 MDHEN, CDR2 SYDVKM. This CDR3 spans 18 amino acids. This chain joins TRBV28 and TRBJ1-4; 8 bases are a match to TRBD1. This clonotype was obtained from a man aged 35-49 years in good health. Sequencing input: blood. CDR3 nucleotides: TGTGCCAGCAGTTTATGGCAGGGGGCAGGAGCAACTAATGAAAAACTGTTTTTT. It encodes CASSLWQGAGATNEKLFF.